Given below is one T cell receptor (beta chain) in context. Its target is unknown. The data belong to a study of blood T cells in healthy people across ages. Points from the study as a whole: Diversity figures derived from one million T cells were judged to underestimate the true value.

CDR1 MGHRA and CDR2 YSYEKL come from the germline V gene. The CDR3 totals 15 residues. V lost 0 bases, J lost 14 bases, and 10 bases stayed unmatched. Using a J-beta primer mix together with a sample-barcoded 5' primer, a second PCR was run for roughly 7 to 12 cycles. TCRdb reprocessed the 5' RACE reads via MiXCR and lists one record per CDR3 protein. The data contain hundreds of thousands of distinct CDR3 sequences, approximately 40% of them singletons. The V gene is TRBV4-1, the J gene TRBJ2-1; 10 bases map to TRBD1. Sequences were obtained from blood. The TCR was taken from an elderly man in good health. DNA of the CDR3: TGCGCCAGCAGCCAAGAAAGGGGACAGGGGTATAAGGAGTTCTTC. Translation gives CASSQERGQGYKEFF.